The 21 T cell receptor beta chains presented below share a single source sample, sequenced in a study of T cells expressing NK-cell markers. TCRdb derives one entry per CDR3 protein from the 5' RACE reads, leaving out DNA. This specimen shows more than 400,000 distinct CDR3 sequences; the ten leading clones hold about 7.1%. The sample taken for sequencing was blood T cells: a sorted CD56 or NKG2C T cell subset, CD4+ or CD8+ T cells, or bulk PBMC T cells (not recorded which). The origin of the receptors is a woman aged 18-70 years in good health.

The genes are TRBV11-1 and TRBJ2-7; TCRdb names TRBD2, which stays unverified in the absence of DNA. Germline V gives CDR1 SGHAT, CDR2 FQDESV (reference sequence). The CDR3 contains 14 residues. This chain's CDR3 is CASSPSTIARKPLF.

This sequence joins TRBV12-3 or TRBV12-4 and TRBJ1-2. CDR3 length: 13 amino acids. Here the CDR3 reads CASSLTLDYGYTF.

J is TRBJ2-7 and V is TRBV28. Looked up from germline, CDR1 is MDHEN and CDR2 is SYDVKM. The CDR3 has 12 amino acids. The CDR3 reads CASSFASWEQYF.

Here the CDR3 reads CASSSTNLLHTQYF. V and J are TRBV5-6 and TRBJ2-3. CDR1 SGHDT and CDR2 YYEEEE come from the germline V gene. This CDR3 is 14 amino acids long.

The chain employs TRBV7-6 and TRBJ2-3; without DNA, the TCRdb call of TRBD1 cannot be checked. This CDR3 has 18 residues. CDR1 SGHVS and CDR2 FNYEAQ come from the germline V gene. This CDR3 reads CASSLTMMGGARTDTQYF.

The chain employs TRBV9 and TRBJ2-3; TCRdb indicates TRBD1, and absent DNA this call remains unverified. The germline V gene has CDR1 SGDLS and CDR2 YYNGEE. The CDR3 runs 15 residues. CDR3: CASSDRGAAQGTQYF.

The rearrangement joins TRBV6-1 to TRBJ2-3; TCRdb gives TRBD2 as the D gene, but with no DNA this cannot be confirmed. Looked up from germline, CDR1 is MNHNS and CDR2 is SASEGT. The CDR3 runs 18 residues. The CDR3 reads CASSRRGRTEPSTDTQYF.

CDR3 residues: CASSPGTNTQETQYF. V gene TRBV12-3 or TRBV12-4 combines with J gene TRBJ2-5; the D call of TRBD2 rests on TCRdb alone, since no DNA is present to check it. The CDR3 spans 15 residues.

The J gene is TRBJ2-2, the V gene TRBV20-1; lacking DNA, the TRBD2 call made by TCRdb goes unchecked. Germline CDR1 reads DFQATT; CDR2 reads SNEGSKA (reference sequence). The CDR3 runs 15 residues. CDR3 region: CSALARTANTGELFF.

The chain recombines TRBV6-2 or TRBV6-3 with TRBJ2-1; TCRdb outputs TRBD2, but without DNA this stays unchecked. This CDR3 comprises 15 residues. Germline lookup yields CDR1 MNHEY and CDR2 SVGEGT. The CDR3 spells CASSYQSGTYNEQFF.

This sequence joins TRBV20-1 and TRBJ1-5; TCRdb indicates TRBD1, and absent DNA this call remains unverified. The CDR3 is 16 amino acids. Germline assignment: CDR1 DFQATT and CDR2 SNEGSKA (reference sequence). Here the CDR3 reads CSGVLPTGGWDQPQHF.

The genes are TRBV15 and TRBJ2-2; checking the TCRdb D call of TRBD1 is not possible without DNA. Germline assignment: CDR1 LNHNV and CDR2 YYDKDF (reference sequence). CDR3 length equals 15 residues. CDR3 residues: CATTPQGRNTGELFF.

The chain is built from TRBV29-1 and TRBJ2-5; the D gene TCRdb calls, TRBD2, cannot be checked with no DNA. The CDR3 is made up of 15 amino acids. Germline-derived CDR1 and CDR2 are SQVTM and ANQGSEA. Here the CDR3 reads CSVEDPRGWQETQYF.

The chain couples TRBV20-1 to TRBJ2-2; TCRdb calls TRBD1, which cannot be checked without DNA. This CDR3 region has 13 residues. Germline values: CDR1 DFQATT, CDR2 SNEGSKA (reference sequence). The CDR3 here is CSAKGYSTGELFF.

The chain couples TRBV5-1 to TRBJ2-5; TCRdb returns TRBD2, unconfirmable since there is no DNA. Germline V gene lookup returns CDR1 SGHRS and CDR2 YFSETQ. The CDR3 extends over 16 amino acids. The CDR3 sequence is CASSLDGRAVQETQYF.

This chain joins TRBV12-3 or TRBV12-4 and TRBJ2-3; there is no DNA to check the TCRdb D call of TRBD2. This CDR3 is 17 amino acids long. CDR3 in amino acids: CASSLKVRGGATDTQYF.

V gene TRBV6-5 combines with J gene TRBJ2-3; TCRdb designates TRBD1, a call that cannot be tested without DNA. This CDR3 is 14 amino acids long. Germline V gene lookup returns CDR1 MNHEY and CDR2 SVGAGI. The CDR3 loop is CASSYGTGADTQYF.

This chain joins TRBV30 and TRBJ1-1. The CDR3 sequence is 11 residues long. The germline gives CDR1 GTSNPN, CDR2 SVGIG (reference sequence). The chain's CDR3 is CALSGNTEAFF.

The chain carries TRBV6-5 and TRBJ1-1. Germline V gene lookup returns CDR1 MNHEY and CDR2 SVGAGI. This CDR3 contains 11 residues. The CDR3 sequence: CASRGIKEAFF.

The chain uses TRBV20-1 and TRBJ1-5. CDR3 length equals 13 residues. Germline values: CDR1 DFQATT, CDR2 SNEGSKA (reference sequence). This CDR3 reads CSSTGRRDQPQHF.

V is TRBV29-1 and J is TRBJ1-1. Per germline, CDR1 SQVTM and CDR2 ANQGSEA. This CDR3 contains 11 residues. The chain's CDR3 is CSVVGWTEAFF.